This is a list of T cell receptor beta chains from one sample in a study of patients and donors after allogeneic stem cell transplantation. One entry per CDR3 protein, called by TCRdb with MiXCR from the RT-PCR reads. Altogether roughly 940,000 distinct CDR3 sequences are present, over 15% being singletons, with the ten largest covering approximately 5.9%. The sequencing sample was made of blood, either unsorted or a sorted T cell fraction (not recorded which). The receptor set was obtained from a human donor who was either an allogeneic HSCT recipient or a stem cell or donor lymphocyte infusion donor (not recorded which). It is not recorded whose cells these are; they may come from a transplant donor. Both conserved end residues are part of each CDR3. D genes are given only for firm matches. Expanded clones get a size class; other rows say once, few or many, or leave the size out.

V,J,size,D,CDR3,DNA
TRBV4-1,TRBJ2-7,many,TRBD2,CASSQDISGRFYEQYF,TGCGCCAGCAGCCAAGATATAAGCGGGAGGTTCTACGAGCAGTACTTC
TRBV7-6,TRBJ2-5,NA,NA,CASSLAHETQYF,TGTGCCAGCAGCTTAGCGCATGAGACCCAGTACTTC
TRBV20-1,TRBJ1-2,few,NA,CSATVLEGYTF,TGCAGTGCAACCGTACTCGAAGGCTACACCTTC
TRBV20-1,TRBJ2-1,many,TRBD2,CSASTLAGGPYNEQFF,TGCAGTGCTAGCACACTAGCGGGAGGGCCTTACAATGAGCAGTTCTTC
TRBV6-2/TRBV6-3,TRBJ1-2,few,NA,CASTRTANYGYTF,TGTGCCAGCACCCGTACAGCTAACTATGGCTACACCTTC
TRBV5-6,TRBJ2-7,few,NA,CASSILTYEQYF,TGTGCCAGCAGTATCCTGACTTACGAGCAGTACTTC
TRBV4-1,TRBJ2-2,few,TRBD1,CASSQETGAANTGELFF,TGCGCCAGCAGCCAAGAAACAGGGGCCGCGAACACCGGGGAGCTGTTTTTT
TRBV4-2,TRBJ1-5,few,TRBD1,CASSQLDGTGIQPQHF,TGTGCCAGCAGCCAGCTTGACGGGACAGGGATTCAGCCCCAGCATTTT
TRBV18,TRBJ2-1,NA,TRBD2,CASSPPGLAGDNEQFF,TGTGCCAGCTCACCACCGGGACTAGCGGGAGACAATGAGCAGTTCTTC
TRBV19,TRBJ2-2,few,NA,CASSVAENTGELFF,TGTGCCAGTAGTGTAGCGGAGAACACCGGGGAGCTGTTTTTT
TRBV2,TRBJ2-5,NA,TRBD1,CASFRTGRKKTQYF,TGTGCCAGCTTTCGGACAGGCCGTAAAAAGACCCAGTACTTC
TRBV4-1,TRBJ1-3,NA,NA,CASSQAGAFGNTIYF,TGCGCCAGCAGCCAAGCAGGGGCATTTGGAAACACCATATATTTT
TRBV10-3,TRBJ2-7,NA,NA,CAISGLPGGQAGYEQYF,TGTGCCATCAGTGGCCTACCCGGTGGCCAAGCCGGCTACGAGCAGTACTTC
TRBV12-3/TRBV12-4,TRBJ2-3,NA,TRBD2,CASSAGLAGVLDTQYF,TGTGCCAGCAGTGCCGGACTAGCGGGGGTCCTAGATACGCAGTATTTT
TRBV18,TRBJ2-7,few,NA,CASRRGGPYEQYF,TGTGCCAGCCGAAGGGGGGGCCCCTACGAGCAGTACTTC
TRBV7-9,TRBJ1-6,NA,TRBD1,CASSLVSTGGQNSPLHF,TGTGCCAGCAGCTTAGTTAGTACAGGGGGCCAAAATTCACCCCTCCACTTT
TRBV24-1,TRBJ2-3,many,NA,CATSLQGITQYF,TGTGCCACCAGTCTCCAGGGAATTACGCAGTATTTT
TRBV20-1,TRBJ1-4,few,NA,CSAPRFGAGSEKLFF,TGCAGTGCCCCCCGATTTGGAGCAGGGAGTGAAAAACTGTTTTTT
TRBV5-1,TRBJ2-7,few,TRBD1,CASSLVWDRANEQYF,TGCGCCAGCAGCTTGGTCTGGGACAGGGCCAACGAGCAGTACTTC
TRBV4-1,TRBJ1-3,few,NA,CASSQVPSFSGNTIYF,TGCGCCAGCAGCCAAGTACCGTCTTTCTCTGGAAACACCATATATTTT
TRBV14,TRBJ1-1,many,TRBD1,CASSAGGFTEAFF,TGTGCCAGCAGCGCAGGGGGATTCACTGAAGCTTTCTTT
TRBV20-1,TRBJ2-1,NA,TRBD2,CSARAAGSYGEQFF,TGCAGTGCTAGGGCAGCGGGATCGTATGGTGAGCAGTTCTTC
TRBV20-1,TRBJ1-5,few,TRBD1,CSGGGQGVFNQPQHF,TGCAGTGGGGGGGGACAGGGTGTTTTCAATCAGCCCCAGCATTTT
TRBV7-9,TRBJ2-1,NA,NA,CASSQTRGRNEQFF,TGTGCCAGCAGCCAAACCCGGGGGCGGAATGAGCAGTTCTTC
TRBV25-1,TRBJ2-1,NA,NA,CASSDLARGVEQFF,TGTGCCAGCAGTGACCTAGCGCGCGGAGTGGAGCAGTTCTTC
TRBV29-1,TRBJ1-2,few,TRBD1,CSVVDRAHGYTF,TGCAGCGTGGTGGACAGGGCACATGGCTACACCTTC
TRBV24-1,TRBJ2-2,NA,NA,CATSDFGSSPTNTGELFF,TGTGCCACCAGTGATTTTGGCAGTTCACCCACGAACACCGGGGAGCTGTTTTTT
TRBV11-2,TRBJ2-7,NA,NA,CASSSPGTTDPSYEQYF,TGTGCCAGCAGCTCCCCCGGGACAACTGATCCGTCCTACGAGCAGTACTTC
TRBV7-3,TRBJ2-2,few,TRBD1,CASTLRGTGGGTGELFF,TGTGCCAGCACTTTACGGGGAACAGGGGGAGGAACCGGGGAGCTGTTTTTT
TRBV29-1,TRBJ2-3,NA,TRBD2,CSVEPSGGGTDTQYF,TGCAGCGTTGAACCCAGCGGGGGAGGCACAGATACGCAGTATTTT
TRBV20-1,TRBJ1-2,NA,NA,CSARDQALGHYGYTF,TGCAGTGCTAGAGATCAAGCGTTGGGCCACTATGGCTACACCTTC